This T cell receptor delta chain stems from a study of gamma-delta chains in newborns, infants, children. Whole-study context: Microbial exposure reportedly drives polyclonal innate γδ T cell expansion after birth.

Details on this clone: At one of its ends the junction is not consistent with the germline gene, which may arise from a read error.

TCRdb re-called the reads using CATT. The sample yields around 1,800 delta-chain clones, less than 50% seen once. This clonotype was sampled from a child who had a fever. The source material was blood.

CDR3 sequence (DNA): TGCGCCTGTGACACCGTTGGGACGAGTACTGGGGGATACGTCTGGGGCACCCGACAGATGTTTTTC. Its translation: CACDTVGTSTGGYVWGTRQMFF. This chain joins TRDV2 and TRDJ3, with TRDD3 matching over 13 bases. The CDR3 has 22 amino acids. Germline V lookup: CDR1 GEAIGNYY, CDR2 EKD.